Sequencing of this T cell receptor delta chain was carried out in a study of gamma-delta T cells after stem cell transplantation. TCRdb reapplied CATT to the RT-PCR reads. The table has about 1,100 delta-chain clones, around 19% seen once. CDR3 length: 19 residues. The germline gives CDR1 GEAIGNYY, CDR2 EKD. The ends were cut back, 1 base at V and 4 bases at J, with 27 bases in the middle. In its sample, this clone was seen a few times. This likely stems from a read error, as it lies one base from a far larger clone. This sample includes further DNA sequences coding for the same CDR3. The rearrangement links TRDV2 to TRDJ1, with D possibly being TRDD2 or TRDD3 (7 bases each). Sequencing was performed on gamma-delta T cells. This receptor was obtained from a human donor. It is not recorded whose cells these are; they may come from a transplant donor. CDR3: CACDTAGFPTGAYGDKLIF. CDR3 DNA sequence: TGTGCCTGTGACACGGCAGGCTTTCCTACTGGGGCTTATGGCGATAAACTCATCTTT.